This entry lists 10 T cell receptor beta chains sequenced from one sample in a study of technical replicates of blood from several donors. TCRdb's copy holds only in-frame clones and misses some; the assay was immunoSEQ multiplex PCR. The table has 65,000 to 90,000 clones, roughly 93% seen once; the top ten hold approximately 0.22%. What was sequenced was T cells isolated from PBMCs. The receptors originated from a human donor in good health.

V gene TRBV5-4 combines with J gene TRBJ1-1; 10 positions match TRBD1. Germline values: CDR1 SGHNT, CDR2 YYREEE (reference sequence). Trimming cost V 4 bases and J 0 bases; bases outside gene matches: 6. The CDR3 runs to 16 residues. In DNA, the CDR3 is TGTGCCAGCAGCCGGGACAGGGGATCCATGAACACTGAAGCTTTCTTT. This gives the protein CASSRDRGSMNTEAFF.

The chain employs TRBV19 and TRBJ2-2; no firm D call. The CDR3 has 13 amino acids. Germline V gene lookup returns CDR1 LNHDA and CDR2 SQIVND (reference sequence). Trimming stripped 5 bases from V and 3 bases from J, with 7 bases between. CDR3 nucleotide sequence: TGTGCCAGTAGTTCCCTATACACCGGGGAGCTGTTTTTT. Translated, it gives CASSSLYTGELFF.

The chain carries TRBV28 and TRBJ1-1; 7 nucleotides line up with TRBD1. This CDR3 is 19 amino acids long. Germline V gene lookup returns CDR1 MDHEN and CDR2 SYDVKM. V lost 6 bases to trimming and J lost 0 bases; unmatched junction nucleotides: 19. The CDR3: CASSSVRGALVFMNTEAFF. CDR3 in DNA: TGTGCCAGCAGCTCCGTCAGGGGGGCGCTTGTCTTCATGAACACTGAAGCTTTCTTT.

The chain couples TRBV2 to TRBJ2-2, with 7 bases fitting TRBD2. There are 14 residues in the CDR3. V gave up 3 bases and J gave up 3 bases; unmatched junction bases: 1. Per germline, CDR1 SNHLY and CDR2 FYNNEI. CDR3 coding DNA: TGTGCCAGCAGTGAGCGGGGGTACACCGGGGAGCTGTTTTTT. Translating gives CASSERGYTGELFF.

The chain's CDR3 is CASSFGVNTIYF. CDR3 nucleotides: TGTGCCAGCAGTTTCGGGGTAAACACCATATATTTT. This rearrangement joins TRBV28 to TRBJ1-3; D remains ambiguous. The germline V and J ends were trimmed by 3 bases and 6 bases, with 6 bases remaining between them. The CDR3 extends over 12 amino acids. Per germline, CDR1 MDHEN and CDR2 SYDVKM.

The CDR3 protein is CASTQGLAGGYEQYF. The CDR3 nucleotides read TGTGCCAGCACCCAAGGACTAGCGGGAGGGTACGAGCAGTACTTC. The rearrangement uses TRBV28 and TRBJ2-7, with 15 bases identical to TRBD2. The CDR3 runs 15 residues. Germline-derived CDR1 and CDR2 are MDHEN and SYDVKM. V lost 7 bases to trimming and J lost 4 bases; unmatched junction nucleotides: 5.

The chain carries TRBV9 and TRBJ1-2; 7 bases are a match to TRBD1. The germline gives CDR1 SGDLS, CDR2 YYNGEE. The V segment lost 3 bases and the J segment 3 bases; nucleotides outside the gene matches: 8. This CDR3 has 15 amino acids. Here the CDR3 reads CASSARQGPYYGYTF. CDR3 DNA sequence: TGTGCCAGCAGCGCCCGACAGGGCCCCTACTATGGCTACACCTTC.

The chain joins TRBV7-8 to TRBJ2-1; D possibly corresponds to TRBD2 (5 bases). There are 15 residues in the CDR3. V gave up 3 bases and J gave up 0 bases, with 9 bases separating them. Germline assignment: CDR1 SGHVS and CDR2 FQNEAQ. The CDR3 loop is CASSFFGVSYNEQFF. As DNA, the CDR3 is TGTGCCAGCAGCTTCTTCGGGGTCTCCTACAATGAGCAGTTCTTC. Using reference TRBV7-8 and TRBJ2-1 for the parts outside the CDR3, the full variable domain is GAGVSQSPRYKVAKRGQDVALRCDPISGHVSLFWYQQALGQGPEFLTYFQNEAQLDKSGLPSDRFFAERPEGSVSTLKIQRTQQEDSAVYLCASSFFGVSYNEQFFGPGTRLTVL.

This chain uses TRBV7-2 with TRBJ2-7; 10 positions match TRBD1. Germline CDR1 is SGHTA and CDR2 is FQGNSA. The CDR3 has 15 residues. Trimming took 2 bases from V and 0 from J; bases not matched to a gene: 1. The CDR3 region is CASSLRTGGSYEQYF. The CDR3 DNA is TGTGCCAGCAGCTTACGGACAGGGGGCTCCTACGAGCAGTACTTC.

The DNA of the CDR3 is TGTGCCAGCAGCTTGAAGGAACAGGGAGGGTTAGCTAACTATGGCTACACCTTC. Translated: CASSLKEQGGLANYGYTF. The V and J genes are TRBV11-3 and TRBJ1-2; possibly TRBD1 for D (6 bases). Trimming left V 3 bases short and J 0 bases short, with 20 bases between. The CDR3 is 18 amino acids. Germline-derived CDR1 and CDR2 are SGHNT and YENEEA.